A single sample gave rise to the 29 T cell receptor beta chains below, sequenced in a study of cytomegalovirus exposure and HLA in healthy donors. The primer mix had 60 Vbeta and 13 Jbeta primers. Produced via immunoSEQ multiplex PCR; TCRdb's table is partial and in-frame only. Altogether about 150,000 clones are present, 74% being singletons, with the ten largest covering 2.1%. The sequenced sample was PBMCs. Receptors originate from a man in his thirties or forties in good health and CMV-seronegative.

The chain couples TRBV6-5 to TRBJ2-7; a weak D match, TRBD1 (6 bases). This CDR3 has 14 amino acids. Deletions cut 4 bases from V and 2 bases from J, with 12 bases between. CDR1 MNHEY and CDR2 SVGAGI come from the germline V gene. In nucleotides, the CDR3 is TGTGCCAGCAGTTCGAACGGACAGACCTACGAGCAGTACTTC. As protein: CASSSNGQTYEQYF.

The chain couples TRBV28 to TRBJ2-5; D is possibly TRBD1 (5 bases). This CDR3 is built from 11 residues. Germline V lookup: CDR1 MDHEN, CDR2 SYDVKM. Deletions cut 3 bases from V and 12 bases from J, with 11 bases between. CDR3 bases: TGTGCCAGCAGTTTGGGGCCTTGGGAGTACTTC. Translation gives CASSLGPWEYF.

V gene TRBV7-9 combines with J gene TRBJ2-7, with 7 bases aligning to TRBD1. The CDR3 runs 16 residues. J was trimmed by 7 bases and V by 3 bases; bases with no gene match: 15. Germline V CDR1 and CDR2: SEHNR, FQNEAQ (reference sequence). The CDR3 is CASSLRVTGIGEEQYF. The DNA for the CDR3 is TGTGCCAGCAGCTTGCGGGTGACAGGGATCGGTGAGGAGCAGTACTTC. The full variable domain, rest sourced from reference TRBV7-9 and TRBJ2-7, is DTGVSQNPRHKITKRGQNVTFRCDPISEHNRLYWYRQTLGQGPEFLTYFQNEAQLEKSRLLSDRFSAERPKGSFSTLEIQRTEQGDSAMYLCASSLRVTGIGEEQYFGPGTRLTVT.

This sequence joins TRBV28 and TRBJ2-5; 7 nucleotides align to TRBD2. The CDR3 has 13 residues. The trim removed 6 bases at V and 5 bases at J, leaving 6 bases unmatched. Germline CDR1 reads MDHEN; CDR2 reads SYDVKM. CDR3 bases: TGTGCCAGCAGGAAGACTAGCCGGGAGACCCAGTACTTC. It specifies CASRKTSRETQYF.

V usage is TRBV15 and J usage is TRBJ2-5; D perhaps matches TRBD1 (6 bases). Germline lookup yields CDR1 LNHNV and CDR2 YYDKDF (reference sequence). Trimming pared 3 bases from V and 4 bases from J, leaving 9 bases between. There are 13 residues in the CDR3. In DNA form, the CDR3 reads TGTGCCACCAGCAGGGACAGCGTAGAGACCCAGTACTTC. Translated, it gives CATSRDSVETQYF.

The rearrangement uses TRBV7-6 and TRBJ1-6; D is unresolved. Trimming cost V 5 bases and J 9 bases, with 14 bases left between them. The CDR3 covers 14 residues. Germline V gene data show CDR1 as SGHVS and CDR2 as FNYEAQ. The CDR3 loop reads CASSRTATGSPLHF. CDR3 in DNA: TGTGCCAGCAGCCGAACAGCTACCGGTTCACCCCTCCACTTT. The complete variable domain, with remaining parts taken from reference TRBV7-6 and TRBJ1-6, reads GAGVSQSPRYKVTKRGQDVALRCDPISGHVSLYWYRQALGQGPEFLTYFNYEAQQDKSGLPNDRFSAERPEGSISTLTIQRTEQRDSAMYRCASSRTATGSPLHFGNGTRLTVT.

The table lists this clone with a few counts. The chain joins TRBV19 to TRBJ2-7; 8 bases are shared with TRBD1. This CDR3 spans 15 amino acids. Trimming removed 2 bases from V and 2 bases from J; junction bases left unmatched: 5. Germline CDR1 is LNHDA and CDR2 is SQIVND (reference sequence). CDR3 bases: TGTGCCAGTAGTATACTTGGGACAGGAGCCTACGAGCAGTACTTC. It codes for CASSILGTGAYEQYF.

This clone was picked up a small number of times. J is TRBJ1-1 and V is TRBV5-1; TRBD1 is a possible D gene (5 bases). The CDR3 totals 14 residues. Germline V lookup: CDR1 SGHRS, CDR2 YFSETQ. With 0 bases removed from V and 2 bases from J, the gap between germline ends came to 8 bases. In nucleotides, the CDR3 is TGCGCCAGCAGCTTGGGACAGACAAACACTGAAGCTTTCTTT. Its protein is CASSLGQTNTEAFF.

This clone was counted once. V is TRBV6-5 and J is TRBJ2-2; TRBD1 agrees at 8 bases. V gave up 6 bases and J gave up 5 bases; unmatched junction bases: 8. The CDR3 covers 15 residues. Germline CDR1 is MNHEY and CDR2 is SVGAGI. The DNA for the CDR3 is TGTGCCAGCAGACTCGGACAGGGATGGACCGGGGAGCTGTTTTTT. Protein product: CASRLGQGWTGELFF.

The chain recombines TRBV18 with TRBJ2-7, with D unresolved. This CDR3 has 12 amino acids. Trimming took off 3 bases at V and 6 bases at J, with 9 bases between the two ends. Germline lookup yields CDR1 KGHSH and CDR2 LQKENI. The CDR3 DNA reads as TGTGCCAGCTCACCGTCGGAGACCGAGCAGTACTTC. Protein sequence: CASSPSETEQYF. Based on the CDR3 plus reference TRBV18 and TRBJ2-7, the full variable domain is NAGVMQNPRHLVRRRGQEARLRCSPMKGHSHVYWYRQLPEEGLKFMVYLQKENIIDESGMPKERFSAEFPKEGPSILRIQQVVRGDSAAYFCASSPSETEQYFGPGTRLTVT.

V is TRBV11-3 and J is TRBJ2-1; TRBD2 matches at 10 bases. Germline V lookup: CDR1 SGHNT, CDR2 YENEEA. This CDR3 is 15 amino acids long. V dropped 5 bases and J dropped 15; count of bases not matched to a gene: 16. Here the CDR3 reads CASSRGGTSGVERFF. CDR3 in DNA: TGTGCCAGCAGCCGGGGAGGAACTAGCGGGGTGGAACGGTTCTTC.

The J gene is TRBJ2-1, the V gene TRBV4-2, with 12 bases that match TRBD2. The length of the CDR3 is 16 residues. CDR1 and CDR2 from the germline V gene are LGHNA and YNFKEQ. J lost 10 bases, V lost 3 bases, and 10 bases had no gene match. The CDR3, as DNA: TGTGCCAGCAGCCAGGACTCTAGCGGGGGGGCCTGGGAGCAGTTCTTC. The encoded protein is CASSQDSSGGAWEQFF.

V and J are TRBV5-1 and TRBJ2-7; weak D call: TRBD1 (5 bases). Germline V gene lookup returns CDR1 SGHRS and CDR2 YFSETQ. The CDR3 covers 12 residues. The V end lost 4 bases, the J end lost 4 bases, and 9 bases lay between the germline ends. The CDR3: CASSKGLYEQYF. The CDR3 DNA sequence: TGCGCCAGCAGCAAGGGGCTATACGAGCAGTACTTC.

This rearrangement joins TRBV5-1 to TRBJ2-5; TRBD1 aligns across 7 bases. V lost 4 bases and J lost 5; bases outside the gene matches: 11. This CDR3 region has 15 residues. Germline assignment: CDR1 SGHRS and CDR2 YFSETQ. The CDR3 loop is CASSLPTGEQETQYF. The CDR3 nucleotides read TGCGCCAGCAGCCTACCAACAGGGGAGCAGGAGACCCAGTACTTC.

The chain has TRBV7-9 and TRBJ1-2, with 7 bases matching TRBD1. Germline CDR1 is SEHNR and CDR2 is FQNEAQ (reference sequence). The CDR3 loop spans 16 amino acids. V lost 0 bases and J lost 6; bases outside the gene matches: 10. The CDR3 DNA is TGTGCCAGCAGCTTAGCGGGGGACAGCCGTCACGATGGCTACACCTTC. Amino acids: CASSLAGDSRHDGYTF.

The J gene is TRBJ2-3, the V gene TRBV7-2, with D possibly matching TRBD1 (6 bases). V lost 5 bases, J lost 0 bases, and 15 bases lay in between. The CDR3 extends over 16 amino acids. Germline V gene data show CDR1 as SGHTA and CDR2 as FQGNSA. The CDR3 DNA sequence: TGTGCCAGCAGCCTCCGGACAGCCCTGAGCACAGATACGCAGTATTTT. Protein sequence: CASSLRTALSTDTQYF.

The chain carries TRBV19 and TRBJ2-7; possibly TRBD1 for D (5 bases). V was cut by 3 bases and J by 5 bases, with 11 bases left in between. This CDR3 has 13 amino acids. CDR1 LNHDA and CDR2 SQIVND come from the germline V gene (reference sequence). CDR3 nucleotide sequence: TGTGCCAGTAGTATCAATCCCAGGGACGAGCAGTACTTC. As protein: CASSINPRDEQYF. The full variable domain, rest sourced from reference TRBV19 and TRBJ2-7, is DGGITQSPKYLFRKEGQNVTLSCEQNLNHDAMYWYRQDPGQGLRLIYYSQIVNDFQKGDIAEGYSVSREKKESFPLTVTSAQKNPTAFYLCASSINPRDEQYFGPGTRLTVT.

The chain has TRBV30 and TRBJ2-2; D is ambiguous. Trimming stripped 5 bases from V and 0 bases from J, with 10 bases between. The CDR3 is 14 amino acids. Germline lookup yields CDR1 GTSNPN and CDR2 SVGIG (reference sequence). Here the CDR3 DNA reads TGTGCCTGGCTTGGCAGGACGAACACCGGGGAGCTGTTTTTT. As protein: CAWLGRTNTGELFF.

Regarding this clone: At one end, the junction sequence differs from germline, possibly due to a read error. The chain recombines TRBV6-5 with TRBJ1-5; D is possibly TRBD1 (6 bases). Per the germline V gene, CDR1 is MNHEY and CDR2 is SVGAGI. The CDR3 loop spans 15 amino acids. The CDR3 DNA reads TGTGCCAGCAGTTACTCGGGGGCAAGCAATCAGCCCCAGAATTTT. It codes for CASSYSGASNQPQNF.

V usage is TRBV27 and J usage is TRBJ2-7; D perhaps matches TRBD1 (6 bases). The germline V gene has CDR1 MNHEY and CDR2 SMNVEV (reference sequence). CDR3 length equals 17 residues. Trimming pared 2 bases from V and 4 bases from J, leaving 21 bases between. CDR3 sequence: CASSLAGTPRGGYEQYF. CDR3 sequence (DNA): TGTGCCAGCAGTTTAGCCGGGACCCCAAGAGGGGGATACGAGCAGTACTTC.

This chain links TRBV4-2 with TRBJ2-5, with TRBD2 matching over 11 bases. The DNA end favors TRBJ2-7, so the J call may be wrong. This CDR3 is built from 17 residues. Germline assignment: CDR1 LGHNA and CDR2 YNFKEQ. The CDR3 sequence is CASSPETLAGGLYEQYF. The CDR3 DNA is TGTGCCAGCAGCCCGGAAACTTTAGCGGGGGGGCTTTACGAGCAGTACTTC.

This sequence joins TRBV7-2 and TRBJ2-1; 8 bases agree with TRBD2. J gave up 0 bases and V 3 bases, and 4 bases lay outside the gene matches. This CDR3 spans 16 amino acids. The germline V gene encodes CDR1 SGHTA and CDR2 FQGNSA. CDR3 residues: CASSFSGTSSYNEQFF. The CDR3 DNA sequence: TGTGCCAGCAGCTTTAGCGGGACAAGCTCCTACAATGAGCAGTTCTTC.

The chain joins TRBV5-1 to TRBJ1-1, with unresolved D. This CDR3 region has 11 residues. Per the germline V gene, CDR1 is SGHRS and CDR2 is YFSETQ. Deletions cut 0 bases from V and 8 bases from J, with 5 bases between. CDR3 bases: TGCGCCAGCAGCTTGGGAGGGGAAGCTTTCTTT. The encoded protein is CASSLGGEAFF.

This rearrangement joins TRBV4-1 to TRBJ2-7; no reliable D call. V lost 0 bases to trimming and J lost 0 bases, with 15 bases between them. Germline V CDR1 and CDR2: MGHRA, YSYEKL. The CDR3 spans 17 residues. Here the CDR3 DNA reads TGCGCCAGCAGCCAAGAGCCCCACAGCCTCCCCTCCTACGAGCAGTACTTC. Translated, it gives CASSQEPHSLPSYEQYF.

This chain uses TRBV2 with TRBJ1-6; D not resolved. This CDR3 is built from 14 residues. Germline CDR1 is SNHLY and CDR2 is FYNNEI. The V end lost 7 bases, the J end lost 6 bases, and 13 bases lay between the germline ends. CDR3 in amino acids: CASNLGGFNSPLHF. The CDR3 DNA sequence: TGTGCCAGCAATTTAGGAGGGTTTAATTCACCCCTCCACTTT.

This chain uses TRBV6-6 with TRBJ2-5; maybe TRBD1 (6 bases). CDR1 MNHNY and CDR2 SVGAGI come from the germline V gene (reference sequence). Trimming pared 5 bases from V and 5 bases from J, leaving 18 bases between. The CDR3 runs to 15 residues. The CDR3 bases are TGTGCCAGCAGTCCACAACTGGGGGCAGGGGAGACCCAGTACTTC. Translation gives CASSPQLGAGETQYF.

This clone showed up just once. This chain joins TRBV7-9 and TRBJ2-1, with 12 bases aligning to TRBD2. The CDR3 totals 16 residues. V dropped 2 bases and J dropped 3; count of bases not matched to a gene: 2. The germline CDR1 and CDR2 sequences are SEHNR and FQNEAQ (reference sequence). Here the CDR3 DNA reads TGTGCCAGCAGCTTACTAGCGGGGGGGCTCTACAATGAGCAGTTCTTC. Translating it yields CASSLLAGGLYNEQFF.

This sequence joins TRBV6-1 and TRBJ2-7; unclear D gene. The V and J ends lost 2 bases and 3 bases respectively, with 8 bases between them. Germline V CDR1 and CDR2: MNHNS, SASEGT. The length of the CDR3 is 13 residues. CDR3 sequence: CASSESHGYEQYF. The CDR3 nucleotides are TGTGCCAGCAGTGAATCTCACGGCTACGAGCAGTACTTC.

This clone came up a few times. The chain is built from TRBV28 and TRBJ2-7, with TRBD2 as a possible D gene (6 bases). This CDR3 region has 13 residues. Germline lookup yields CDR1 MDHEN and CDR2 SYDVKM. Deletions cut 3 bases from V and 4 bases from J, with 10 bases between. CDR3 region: CASSLATSYEQYF. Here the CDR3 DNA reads TGTGCCAGCAGTTTGGCGACTAGTTACGAGCAGTACTTC.